Listed here is a single T cell receptor (beta chain). What it recognizes is unknown. This CDR3 is 13 amino acids long. The germline V and J ends were trimmed by 3 bases and 5 bases, with 10 bases remaining between them. Germline CDR1 SQVTM, CDR2 ANQGSEA. Use of 60 Vbeta and 13 Jbeta primers characterized the PCR. Here immunoSEQ multiplex PCR was the method, and the copy in TCRdb shows in-frame clones only, minus some. The top ten hold approximately 7% of the sample, which has some 150,000 clones, around 60% seen once. The sample originates from a study of cytomegalovirus exposure and HLA in healthy donors. Looking at the study overall: An analysis done earlier identified 100 million to 140 million unique TCR beta sequences from about 180 million T cells. General study points: With later analysis, a missense DCLRE1C variant became linked to TCR beta V- and J-gene trimming. Prior analysis indicated that the majority of TCR beta V segments exhibited productivity approximately 87% or approximately 30% of the time. Rates of TCR association differed by HLA locus in a later analysis, with DRB1 highest and HLA-C lowest.

Sequenced input: PBMCs. The V and J genes are TRBV29-1 and TRBJ1-4; D is unresolved. This receptor was obtained from a woman aged 60 to 75 in good health and CMV-seropositive. CDR3 protein: CSVDLGENEKLFF. CDR3 nucleotide sequence: TGCAGCGTTGATTTGGGAGAAAATGAAAAACTGTTTTTT.